Below are 16 T cell receptor beta chains sequenced from a single sample in a study of PD-1 blockade in mismatch repair-deficient tumors. Generated by immunoSEQ multiplex PCR, the TCRdb table keeps only in-frame clones and is missing some. The data contain around 51,000 clones, 65% to 85% of them singletons. The sample here was peripheral blood, taken approximately 18 weeks after starting pembrolizumab. Receptors were obtained from an adult with mismatch repair-deficient cancer.

The chain combines TRBV29-1 with TRBJ2-5; perhaps TRBD2 as D (5 bases). V was clipped by 2 bases and J by 5 bases, with 12 bases between them. Germline CDR1 reads SQVTM; CDR2 reads ANQGSEA. This CDR3 is 13 amino acids long. The chain's CDR3 is CSVESLASETQYF. The CDR3 nucleotides read TGCAGCGTTGAATCCCTAGCATCCGAGACCCAGTACTTC.

This clone occurred a few times. The rearrangement links TRBV4-2 to TRBJ2-1; 7 positions match TRBD2. Germline loops: CDR1 LGHNA, CDR2 YNFKEQ. V shed 4 bases, J shed 5 bases, and the junction held 11 bases outside the gene matches. There are 16 residues in the CDR3. CDR3 region: CASSPRIKRDDNEQFF. CDR3 coding DNA: TGTGCCAGCAGCCCCCGGATAAAGCGGGACGACAATGAGCAGTTCTTC.

This clone has a handful of counts. The rearrangement links TRBV7-6 to TRBJ2-7; no clear D gene. Germline-derived CDR1 and CDR2 are SGHVS and FNYEAQ. This CDR3 contains 13 residues. V was clipped by 2 bases and J by 5 bases, with 10 bases between them. The CDR3 loop reads CASSLRGRDEQYF. The CDR3 coding sequence is TGTGCCAGCAGCTTACGCGGACGGGACGAGCAGTACTTC. Full variable domain (missing parts from reference TRBV7-6 and TRBJ2-7): GAGVSQSPRYKVTKRGQDVALRCDPISGHVSLYWYRQALGQGPEFLTYFNYEAQQDKSGLPNDRFSAERPEGSISTLTIQRTEQRDSAMYRCASSLRGRDEQYFGPGTRLTVT.

The J gene is TRBJ1-4, the V gene TRBV7-9; D is ambiguous. CDR3 length: 16 residues. V was shortened by 5 bases and J by 3 bases, with 16 bases between the two germline ends. CDR1 and CDR2 (germline): SEHNR, FQNEAQ (reference sequence). The CDR3 sequence: CASSPGSSTANEKLFF. In nucleotides, the CDR3 is TGTGCCAGCAGCCCCGGGTCCAGCACGGCTAATGAAAAACTGTTTTTT.

The chain joins TRBV7-2 to TRBJ1-1, with 10 bases matching TRBD1. Germline trimming cut 5 bases from V and 4 bases from J; bases unmatched to any gene: 10. The CDR3 has 16 amino acids. Germline CDR1 and CDR2: SGHTA and FQGNSA. CDR3 in amino acids: CASSATGTGAGTEAFF. The CDR3 DNA follows: TGTGCCAGCAGCGCGACCGGGACAGGGGCGGGCACTGAAGCTTTCTTT.

V is TRBV29-1 and J is TRBJ2-5, with D uncertain. The CDR3 consists of 11 residues. Trimming took 5 bases from V and 3 from J, leaving 7 bases between them. Germline CDR1 reads SQVTM; CDR2 reads ANQGSEA. CDR3 in DNA: TGCAGCGTTTTGCAGAAAGAGACCCAGTACTTC. Encoded protein: CSVLQKETQYF.

V and J are TRBV5-1 and TRBJ1-2; 7 nucleotides match TRBD1. After removal of 4 bases from V and 1 base from J, the junction contained 1 base not matched to a gene. Germline loops: CDR1 SGHRS, CDR2 YFSETQ. The CDR3 has 13 residues. The CDR3: CASSAGGNYGYTF. The CDR3 DNA reads TGCGCCAGCAGCGCAGGGGGTAACTATGGCTACACCTTC.

The rearrangement uses TRBV6-5 and TRBJ2-1, with 9 positions matching TRBD1. After removal of 6 bases from V and 9 bases from J, the junction contained 9 bases not matched to a gene. The CDR3 length is 14 residues. CDR1 is MNHEY and CDR2 is SVGAGI in the germline V gene. The CDR3 sequence is CASREPGQGGEQFF. CDR3 nucleotide sequence: TGTGCCAGCAGGGAACCGGGACAGGGAGGTGAGCAGTTCTTC.

The chain is built from TRBV18 and TRBJ1-5; D is perhaps TRBD1 (5 bases). This CDR3 is built from 18 residues. The germline gives CDR1 KGHSH, CDR2 LQKENI. V lost 3 bases to trimming and J lost 5 bases, with 23 bases between them. CDR3 sequence: CASSPVRLGEHQYQPQHF. The CDR3 DNA follows: TGTGCCAGCTCACCCGTCAGACTGGGGGAGCACCAATATCAGCCCCAGCATTTT.

The V call is TRBV12-2, the J call TRBJ2-7; the table's D call of TRBD1 was not tested on the DNA. TRBV12-2 is a known pseudogene. The CDR3 length is 14 residues. The CDR3 DNA reads TGTGCAAGTCGCACTGACAGGGTTACTAGGGAGCAGTACTTC. This codes for CASRTDRVTREQYF.

The chain recombines TRBV5-1 with TRBJ2-2; D is uncertain. Trimming took off 0 bases at V and 2 bases at J, with 8 bases between the two ends. The germline CDR1 and CDR2 sequences are SGHRS and YFSETQ. This CDR3 spans 15 amino acids. The CDR3 sequence is CASSLVLGNTGELFF. Written as DNA, the CDR3 is TGCGCCAGCAGCTTGGTTCTAGGTAACACCGGGGAGCTGTTTTTT.

The chain uses TRBV4-3 and TRBJ1-2; TRBD1 agrees at 7 bases. V shed 0 bases, J shed 0 bases, and the junction held 7 bases outside the gene matches. Germline V gives CDR1 LGHNA, CDR2 YSLEER. The CDR3 loop spans 17 amino acids. DNA of the CDR3: TGCGCCAGCAGCCAAGATCTGACAGGGCGGACTAACTATGGCTACACCTTC. Its protein is CASSQDLTGRTNYGYTF.

V and J are TRBV5-6 and TRBJ2-5; TRBD1 is a possible D gene (6 bases). This CDR3 has 14 amino acids. Between the trimmed V and J ends, which lost 6 bases and 5 bases, there was a span of 17 bases. CDR1 SGHDT and CDR2 YYEEEE come from the germline V gene. CDR3 sequence reads: CASTSVQGVETQYF. Written as DNA, the CDR3 is TGTGCCAGCACATCGGTACAGGGTGTGGAGACCCAGTACTTC.

This chain uses TRBV5-1 with TRBJ2-7; 7 positions match TRBD1. Germline V lookup: CDR1 SGHRS, CDR2 YFSETQ. After removal of 2 bases from V and 3 bases from J, the junction contained 2 bases not matched to a gene. The CDR3 consists of 13 residues. The CDR3 DNA follows: TGCGCCAGCAGCTTTCGACAGGGCTACGAGCAGTACTTC. Amino acid sequence: CASSFRQGYEQYF.

V and J are TRBV10-3 and TRBJ2-2; maybe TRBD1 (6 bases). The CDR3 consists of 14 residues. Trimming stripped 6 bases from V and 7 bases from J, with 15 bases between. The germline V gene has CDR1 ENHRY and CDR2 SYGVKD. CDR3 DNA: TGTGCCATCAGCAGCCAGGGGTTGGACGGGGAGCTGTTTTTT. Protein product: CAISSQGLDGELFF.

By share, this clone counts as medium-sized. The chain carries TRBV6-1 and TRBJ2-5; the D is unclear. From germline, CDR1 is MNHNS and CDR2 SASEGT. There are 13 residues in the CDR3. The germline V and J ends were trimmed by 4 bases and 0 bases, with 6 bases remaining between them. The CDR3 here is CASSVGYQETQYF. CDR3 coding DNA: TGTGCCAGCAGTGTGGGTTACCAAGAGACCCAGTACTTC.